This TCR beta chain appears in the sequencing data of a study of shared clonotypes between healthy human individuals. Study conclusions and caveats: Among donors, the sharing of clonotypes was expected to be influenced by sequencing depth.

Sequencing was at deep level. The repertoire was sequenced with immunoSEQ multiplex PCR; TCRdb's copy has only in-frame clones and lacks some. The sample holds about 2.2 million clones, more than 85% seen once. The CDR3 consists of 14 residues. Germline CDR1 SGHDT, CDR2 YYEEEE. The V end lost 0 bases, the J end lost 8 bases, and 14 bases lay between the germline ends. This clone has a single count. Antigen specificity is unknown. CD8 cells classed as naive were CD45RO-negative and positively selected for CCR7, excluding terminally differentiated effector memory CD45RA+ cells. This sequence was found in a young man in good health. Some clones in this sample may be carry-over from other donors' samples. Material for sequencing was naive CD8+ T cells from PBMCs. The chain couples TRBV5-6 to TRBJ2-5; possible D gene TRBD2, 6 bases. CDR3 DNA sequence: TGTGCCAGCAGCTTGGGTGCTAGCGTGGTCACCCAGTACTTC. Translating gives CASSLGASVVTQYF. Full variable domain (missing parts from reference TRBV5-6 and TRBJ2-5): DAGVTQSPTHLIKTRGQQVTLRCSPKSGHDTVSWYQQALGQGPQFIFQYYEEEERQRGNFPDRFSGHQFPNYSSELNVNALLLGDSALYLCASSLGASVVTQYFGPGTRLLVL.